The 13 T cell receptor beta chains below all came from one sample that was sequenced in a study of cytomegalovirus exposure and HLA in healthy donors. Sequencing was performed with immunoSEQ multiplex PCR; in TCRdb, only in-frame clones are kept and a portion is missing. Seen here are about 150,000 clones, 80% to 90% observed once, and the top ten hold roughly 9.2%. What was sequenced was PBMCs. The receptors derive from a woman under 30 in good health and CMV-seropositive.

This CDR3 reads CASRPGLQYF. In DNA form, the CDR3 reads TGTGCAAGTCGCCCGGGACTGCAGTACTTC. V usage is TRBV12-2 and J usage is TRBJ2-7; the tabulated D call, TRBD2, remains unverified against the DNA. TRBV12-2 is an annotated pseudogene. The CDR3 extends over 10 amino acids.

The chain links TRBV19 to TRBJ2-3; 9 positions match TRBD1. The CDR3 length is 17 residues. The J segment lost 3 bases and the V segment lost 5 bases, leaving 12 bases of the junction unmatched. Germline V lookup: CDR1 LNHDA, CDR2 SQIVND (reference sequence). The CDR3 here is CASSSFWTGEETDTQYF. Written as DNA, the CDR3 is TGTGCCAGTAGTTCCTTTTGGACAGGGGAGGAAACAGATACGCAGTATTTT. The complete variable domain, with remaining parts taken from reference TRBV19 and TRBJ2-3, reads DGGITQSPKYLFRKEGQNVTLSCEQNLNHDAMYWYRQDPGQGLRLIYYSQIVNDFQKGDIAEGYSVSREKKESFPLTVTSAQKNPTAFYLCASSSFWTGEETDTQYFGPGTRLTVL.

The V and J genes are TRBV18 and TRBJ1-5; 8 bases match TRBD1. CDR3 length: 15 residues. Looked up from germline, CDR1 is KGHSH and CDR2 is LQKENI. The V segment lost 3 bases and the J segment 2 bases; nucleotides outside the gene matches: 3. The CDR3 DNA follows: TGTGCCAGCTCACCGCAGGGGGCTGGCAATCAGCCCCAGCATTTT. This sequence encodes CASSPQGAGNQPQHF.

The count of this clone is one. The CDR3 region is CASSETAVNEKLFF. The CDR3 nucleotides are TGTGCCAGCAGTGAAACAGCTGTTAATGAAAAACTGTTTTTT. This sequence joins TRBV6-5 and TRBJ1-4; D ambiguous. Germline CDR1 MNHEY, CDR2 SVGAGI. This CDR3 region has 14 residues. With 5 bases removed from V and 4 bases from J, the gap between germline ends came to 11 bases.

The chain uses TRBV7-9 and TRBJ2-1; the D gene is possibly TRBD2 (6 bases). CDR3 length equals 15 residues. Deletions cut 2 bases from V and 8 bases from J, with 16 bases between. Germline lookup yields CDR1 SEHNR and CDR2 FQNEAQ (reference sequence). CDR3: CASSLSTTRYHEQFF. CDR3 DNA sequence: TGTGCCAGCAGCTTATCAACGACTAGATATCATGAGCAGTTCTTC.

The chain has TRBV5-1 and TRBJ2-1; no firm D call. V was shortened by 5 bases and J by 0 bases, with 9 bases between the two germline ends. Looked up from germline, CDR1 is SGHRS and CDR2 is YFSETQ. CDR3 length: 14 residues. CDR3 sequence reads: CASSESSSYNEQFF. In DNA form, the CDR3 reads TGCGCCAGCAGTGAATCCAGCTCCTACAATGAGCAGTTCTTC.

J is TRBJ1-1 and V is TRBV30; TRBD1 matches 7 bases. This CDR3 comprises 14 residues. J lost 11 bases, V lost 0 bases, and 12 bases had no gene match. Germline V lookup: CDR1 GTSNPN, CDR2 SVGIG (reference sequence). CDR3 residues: CAWSVRRTGQDAFF. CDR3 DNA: TGTGCCTGGAGTGTACGGAGGACAGGACAAGACGCTTTCTTT.

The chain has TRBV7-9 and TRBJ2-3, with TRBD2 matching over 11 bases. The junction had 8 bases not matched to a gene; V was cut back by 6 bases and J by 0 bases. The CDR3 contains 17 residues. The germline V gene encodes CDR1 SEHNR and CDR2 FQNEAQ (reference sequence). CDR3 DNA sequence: TGTGCCAGCAGTCGACTAGCGGGGCCAACCAGCACAGATACGCAGTATTTT. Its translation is CASSRLAGPTSTDTQYF.

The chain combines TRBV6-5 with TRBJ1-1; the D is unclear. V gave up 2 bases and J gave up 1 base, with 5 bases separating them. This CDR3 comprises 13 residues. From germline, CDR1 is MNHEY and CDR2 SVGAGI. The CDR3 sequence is CASSYGPNTEAFF. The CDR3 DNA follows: TGTGCCAGCAGTTACGGCCCGAACACTGAAGCTTTCTTT.

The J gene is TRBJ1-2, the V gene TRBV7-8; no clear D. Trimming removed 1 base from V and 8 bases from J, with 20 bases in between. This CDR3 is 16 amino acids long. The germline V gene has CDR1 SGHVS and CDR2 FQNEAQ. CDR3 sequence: CASSLVEAVVVEGYTF. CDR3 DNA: TGTGCCAGCAGCTTAGTGGAGGCAGTCGTGGTAGAAGGCTACACCTTC.

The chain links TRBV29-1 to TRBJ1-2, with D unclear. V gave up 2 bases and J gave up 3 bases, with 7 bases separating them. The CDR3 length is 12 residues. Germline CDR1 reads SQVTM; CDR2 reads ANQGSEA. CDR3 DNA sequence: TGCAGCGTTGAATACGTAGACTATGGCTACACCTTC. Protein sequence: CSVEYVDYGYTF.

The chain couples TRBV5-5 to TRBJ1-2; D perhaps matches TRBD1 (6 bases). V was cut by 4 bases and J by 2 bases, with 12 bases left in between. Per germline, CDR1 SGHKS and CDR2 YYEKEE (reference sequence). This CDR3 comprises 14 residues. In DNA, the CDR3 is TGTGCCAGCAGCCGGGTGGGGGCCAACTATGGCTACACCTTC. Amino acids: CASSRVGANYGYTF.

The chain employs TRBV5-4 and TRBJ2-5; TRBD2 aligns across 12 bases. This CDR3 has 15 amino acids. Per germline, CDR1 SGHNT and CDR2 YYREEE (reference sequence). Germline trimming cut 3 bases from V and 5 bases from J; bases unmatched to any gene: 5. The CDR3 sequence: CASSSSGGAWETQYF. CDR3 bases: TGTGCCAGCAGCTCTAGCGGGGGGGCCTGGGAGACCCAGTACTTC.